Reported below is one TCR beta chain. Antigen specificity is unknown. A read error may account for a junction end that differs from germline. This sample was included in a study of blood T cells in healthy people across ages. Points from the study as a whole: Observed TCR beta diversity per million T cells went down as age went up. This fall followed a roughly linear course with age. In long-lived donors, naive CD4+ cell counts and diversity exceeded those of aged donors.

Together with a sample-barcoded 5' primer, a J-beta primer mix was included in a second PCR lasting about 7 to 11 cycles. TCRdb processed the 5' RACE reads anew with MiXCR; each CDR3 protein has one entry. The sample lists approximately 2,000,000 distinct CDR3 sequences; about two fifths were seen once. There are 11 residues in the CDR3. Germline assignment: CDR1 ENHRY and CDR2 SYGVKD. The TCR comes from a human donor in good health. The chain recombines TRBV10-3 with TRBJ2-7, with D perhaps TRBD1 or TRBD2 (6 bases each). Sequenced: blood. CDR3 loop: CAIRGGNEQDF. The CDR3 region has the DNA TGTGCCATCAGGGGGGGCAACGAGCAGGACTTC.